The 30 T cell receptor beta chains given below trace back to one sample, sequenced in a study of radiotherapy plus CTLA-4 blockade in lung cancer. The assay was immunoSEQ multiplex PCR, and TCRdb's table has in-frame clones only and misses some. Of tens of thousands of clones listed, more than 85% were seen once; the top ten hold approximately 16%. Sequencing used peripheral blood, obtained from a patient treated with radiotherapy plus ipilimumab. These receptors were taken from a human donor with non-small cell lung cancer that progressed on radiotherapy plus ipilimumab.

This sequence joins TRBV5-6 and TRBJ1-2, with TRBD1 as a possible D gene (5 bases). CDR1 SGHDT and CDR2 YYEEEE come from the germline V gene. V lost 0 bases, J lost 0 bases, and 9 bases lay in between. CDR3 size: 15 residues. CDR3 protein: CASSLAPGTNYGYTF. CDR3 nucleotide sequence: TGTGCCAGCAGCTTGGCTCCAGGGACTAACTATGGCTACACCTTC.

This rearrangement joins TRBV5-4 to TRBJ2-3; unclear D gene. V dropped 3 bases and J dropped 4 bases, with 21 bases sitting between them. Germline-derived CDR1 and CDR2 are SGHNT and YYREEE (reference sequence). This CDR3 comprises 17 residues. In nucleotides, the CDR3 is TGTGCCAGCAGCTCGCCGACTGAGGCTAGTGGGGCAGATACGCAGTATTTT. Residues: CASSSPTEASGADTQYF.

V is TRBV10-3 and J is TRBJ2-7; the match to TRBD1 covers 9 bases. The CDR3 has 14 amino acids. V was pared by 5 bases and J by 0 bases, with 2 bases of the junction left unmatched. Germline CDR1 and CDR2: ENHRY and SYGVKD. The CDR3 DNA reads as TGTGCCATCAGTCGGACAGGGGACTCCTACGAGCAGTACTTC. Its protein is CAISRTGDSYEQYF.

The rearrangement joins TRBV5-6 to TRBJ2-7; D is perhaps TRBD2 (6 bases). V was shortened by 4 bases and J by 4 bases, with 18 bases between the two germline ends. Germline V gene sequence: CDR1 SGHDT, CDR2 YYEEEE. The length of the CDR3 is 15 residues. The CDR3 loop is CASSHPRASEYEQYF. CDR3 nucleotide sequence: TGTGCCAGCAGCCACCCTCGGGCTAGCGAATACGAGCAGTACTTC.

Notes on this clone: The junction differs from germline at one of its ends, possibly a read error. The rearrangement joins TRBV6-1 to TRBJ2-2, with no clear D. This CDR3 is built from 16 residues. Germline loops: CDR1 MNHNS, CDR2 SASEGT. This CDR3 reads CASTEAGPLNTGELFF. The CDR3 DNA reads TGTGCCAGCACTGAAGCAGGACCCCTGAACACCGGGGAGCTGTTTTTT.

The V call is TRBV4-3, the J call TRBJ1-3; 7 bases match TRBD1. Trimming removed 4 bases from V and 6 bases from J; junction bases left unmatched: 3. CDR3 length equals 13 residues. The germline gives CDR1 LGHNA, CDR2 YSLEER. The CDR3 nucleotides read TGCGCCAGCAGCCCTGGACAGGCAAACACCATATATTTT. This encodes CASSPGQANTIYF.

The V gene is TRBV19, the J gene TRBJ1-5; D unresolved. The CDR3 runs 19 residues. Trimming stripped 0 bases from V and 0 bases from J, with 18 bases between. Germline V lookup: CDR1 LNHDA, CDR2 SQIVND (reference sequence). Written as DNA, the CDR3 is TGTGCCAGTAGTATAGAATTCTGGTACGGAGCGGGTAGCAATCAGCCCCAGCATTTT. This codes for CASSIEFWYGAGSNQPQHF.

This clone appeared a single time. The V gene is TRBV25-1, the J gene TRBJ1-1, with 8 bases that match TRBD1. V lost 4 bases and J lost 10; bases outside the gene matches: 5. This CDR3 comprises 12 residues. CDR1 MGHDK and CDR2 SYGVNS come from the germline V gene. Here the CDR3 reads CASSVTGGVAFF. CDR3 nucleotides: TGTGCCAGCAGTGTTACAGGGGGGGTAGCTTTCTTT.

This chain connects TRBV5-4 to TRBJ2-7, with TRBD2 matching 8 bases. CDR3 size: 15 residues. The germline V gene encodes CDR1 SGHNT and CDR2 YYREEE (reference sequence). Trimming removed 2 bases from V and 4 bases from J; junction bases left unmatched: 8. The DNA of the CDR3 is TGTGCCAGCAGCTTTTCAAGCGGGAGAGGTTACGAGCAGTACTTC. It codes for CASSFSSGRGYEQYF.

This clone was seen many times. The rearrangement uses TRBV27 and TRBJ2-7; 9 bases are shared with TRBD2. CDR1 and CDR2 from the germline V gene are MNHEY and SMNVEV (reference sequence). Trimming removed 7 bases from V and 2 bases from J; junction bases left unmatched: 9. The CDR3 contains 15 residues. The CDR3 DNA follows: TGTGCCAGCAAACCCGGGACTAGCCGAGCCTACGAGCAGTACTTC. Translated: CASKPGTSRAYEQYF.

DNA for the CDR3: TGTGCCAGTTGGTCCTTGTTCGCTAGCGGGAGCCTAAGCTCCTACGAGCAGTACTTC. Translating gives CASWSLFASGSLSSYEQYF. The rearrangement joins TRBV19 to TRBJ2-7; 10 bases line up with TRBD2. V lost 8 bases, J lost 0 bases, and 19 bases stayed unmatched. Germline-derived CDR1 and CDR2 are LNHDA and SQIVND (reference sequence). The CDR3 runs 19 residues.

This clone was seen once. The rearrangement links TRBV27 to TRBJ2-3; D remains unclear. Deletions cut 5 bases from V and 7 bases from J, with 13 bases between. CDR1 is MNHEY, CDR2 SMNVEV, per germline (reference sequence). The CDR3 covers 13 residues. CDR3 coding DNA: TGTGCCAGCAGTATCACTGACGTTCATACGCAGTATTTT. Residues: CASSITDVHTQYF.

The rearrangement uses TRBV7-2 and TRBJ2-2; D remains unclear. Trimming took off 2 bases at V and 5 bases at J, with 12 bases between the two ends. The CDR3 covers 15 residues. Germline values: CDR1 SGHTA, CDR2 FQGNSA. The CDR3 DNA reads TGTGCCAGCAGCTTATTACGTTTGGGAACCGGGGAGCTGTTTTTT. It specifies CASSLLRLGTGELFF.

Comments on this clone: Other DNA sequences from this sample encode an identical CDR3 as well. The rearrangement links TRBV18 to TRBJ2-6; no reliable D call. The CDR3 loop spans 13 amino acids. CDR1 and CDR2 from the germline V gene are KGHSH and LQKENI. The germline V and J ends were trimmed by 2 bases and 4 bases, with 3 bases remaining between them. This CDR3 reads CASSPAGANVLTF. CDR3 in DNA: TGTGCCAGCTCACCAGCCGGGGCCAACGTCCTGACTTTC.

In DNA form, the CDR3 reads TGCAGTCCAGTCGGGCAAGAGACCCAGTACTTC. Translation gives CSPVGQETQYF. V gene TRBV20-1 combines with J gene TRBJ2-5; no firm D call. This CDR3 contains 11 residues. Looked up from germline, CDR1 is DFQATT and CDR2 is SNEGSKA (reference sequence). Between the trimmed V and J ends, which lost 8 bases and 2 bases, there was a span of 9 bases.

The chain joins TRBV25-1 to TRBJ2-5, with D unresolved. V lost 7 bases and J 4 bases, leaving 13 bases between the germline ends. CDR3 length equals 13 residues. In germline, CDR1 is MGHDK, CDR2 SYGVNS. The DNA of the CDR3 is TGTGCCAGCACTCGAAGAACGGGAGAGACCCAGTACTTC. Translation gives CASTRRTGETQYF. Together with reference TRBV25-1 and TRBJ2-5, the CDR3 gives the full variable domain: EADIYQTPRYLVIGTGKKITLECSQTMGHDKMYWYQQDPGMELHLIHYSYGVNSTEKGDLSSESTVSRIRTEHFPLTLESARPSHTSQYLCASTRRTGETQYFGPGTRLLVL.

The chain carries TRBV7-8 and TRBJ1-1; D is undetermined. CDR3 length equals 13 residues. CDR1 is SGHVS and CDR2 is FQNEAQ in the germline V gene. Trimming cost V 5 bases and J 1 base, with 8 bases left between them. CDR3: CASSGVQNTEAFF. As DNA, the CDR3 is TGTGCCAGCAGCGGGGTCCAGAACACTGAAGCTTTCTTT. Full variable domain (rest looked up from reference TRBV7-8 and TRBJ1-1): GAGVSQSPRYKVAKRGQDVALRCDPISGHVSLFWYQQALGQGPEFLTYFQNEAQLDKSGLPSDRFFAERPEGSVSTLKIQRTQQEDSAVYLCASSGVQNTEAFFGQGTRLTVV.

This chain uses TRBV25-1 with TRBJ2-7; D gene ambiguous. Germline CDR1 MGHDK, CDR2 SYGVNS. The CDR3 has 15 residues. V was cut by 1 base and J by 3 bases, with 13 bases left in between. CDR3 in amino acids: CASSESSVRVYEQYF. The CDR3 region has the DNA TGTGCCAGCAGTGAATCGTCAGTCCGTGTCTACGAGCAGTACTTC.

The V gene is TRBV30, the J gene TRBJ1-6; D gene uncertain. The CDR3 is 15 amino acids. Germline values: CDR1 GTSNPN, CDR2 SVGIG (reference sequence). V lost 0 bases to trimming and J lost 0 bases, with 6 bases between them. CDR3 amino acids: CAWSVGSSYNSPLHF. As DNA, the CDR3 is TGTGCCTGGAGTGTCGGCAGCTCCTATAATTCACCCCTCCACTTT.

DNA of the CDR3: TGTGCCAGCAGTTTGGCGGGTCATACGCAGTATTTT. It is translated as CASSLAGHTQYF. The rearrangement uses TRBV27 and TRBJ2-3; weak D call: TRBD2 (5 bases). Germline V gene lookup returns CDR1 MNHEY and CDR2 SMNVEV (reference sequence). V shed 3 bases and J shed 7 bases, with 8 bases lying between them. The CDR3 consists of 12 residues.

This chain links TRBV19 with TRBJ1-2, with D hard to call. Germline V gene sequence: CDR1 LNHDA, CDR2 SQIVND (reference sequence). V was pared by 3 bases and J by 7 bases, with 15 bases between. The CDR3 has 14 residues. CDR3 loop: CASSMVWVNVGYTF. For the CDR3, the DNA is TGTGCCAGTAGTATGGTATGGGTGAATGTTGGCTACACCTTC.

This sequence joins TRBV5-4 and TRBJ1-1; D perhaps matches TRBD1 (5 bases). Per germline, CDR1 SGHNT and CDR2 YYREEE (reference sequence). CDR3 length equals 14 residues. The V end was cut by 7 bases, the J end by 1 base, with 14 bases between. The CDR3 DNA reads as TGTGCCAGCCGCCTCGGACACCAGAACACTGAAGCTTTCTTT. Amino acids: CASRLGHQNTEAFF.

The DNA for the CDR3 is TGTGCCAGCTCACCACCCCGACAGGGTTTCGGCGAGCAGTACTTC. Encoded protein: CASSPPRQGFGEQYF. The genes are TRBV18 and TRBJ2-7; TRBD1 matches at 7 bases. V lost 0 bases to trimming and J lost 6 bases; unmatched junction nucleotides: 8. The CDR3 length is 15 residues. Germline V gene data show CDR1 as KGHSH and CDR2 as LQKENI.

This clone was seen a handful of times. The V call is TRBV5-6, the J call TRBJ2-7, with D perhaps matching TRBD1 (5 bases). V was shortened by 2 bases and J by 0 bases, with 9 bases between the two germline ends. The CDR3 length is 14 residues. The germline V gene has CDR1 SGHDT and CDR2 YYEEEE. CDR3 nucleotides: TGTGCCAGCAGCTTCAGGGCCCTCTCCTACGAGCAGTACTTC. It specifies CASSFRALSYEQYF.

The chain joins TRBV6-5 to TRBJ1-2; D gene unclear. The CDR3 extends over 14 amino acids. Germline V gene lookup returns CDR1 MNHEY and CDR2 SVGAGI. V shed 5 bases and J shed 4 bases, with 14 bases lying between them. This CDR3 is CASSHHSRGYGYTF. The CDR3 bases are TGTGCCAGCAGTCACCACTCGCGAGGCTATGGCTACACCTTC.

This chain links TRBV27 with TRBJ2-3, with a weak D call TRBD2 (5 bases). The germline CDR1 and CDR2 sequences are MNHEY and SMNVEV (reference sequence). The CDR3 is made up of 15 amino acids. V was trimmed by 2 bases and J by 2 bases, leaving 11 bases between them. The CDR3 DNA reads as TGTGCCAGCAGTTTACGCCCCGGGATCACAGATACGCAGTATTTT. This translates into CASSLRPGITDTQYF.

This CDR3 is CAWSVQGGSPLHF. DNA of the CDR3: TGTGCCTGGAGTGTACAGGGGGGCTCACCCCTCCACTTT. The chain combines TRBV30 with TRBJ1-6; TRBD1 agrees at 8 bases. The CDR3 is 13 amino acids. Germline values: CDR1 GTSNPN, CDR2 SVGIG (reference sequence). The V gene end was trimmed by 0 bases and the J gene end by 10 bases; junction bases not matched to a gene: 2. The full variable domain, with the rest looked up from reference TRBV30 and TRBJ1-6, is SQTIHQWPATLVQPVGSPLSLECTVEGTSNPNLYWYRQAAGRGLQLLFYSVGIGQISSEVPQNLSASRPQDRQFILSSKKLLLSDSGFYLCAWSVQGGSPLHFGNGTRLTVT.

This clone occurred once. The V and J genes are TRBV30 and TRBJ2-7; the D gene is possibly TRBD2 (5 bases). The CDR3 is 13 amino acids. CDR1 GTSNPN and CDR2 SVGIG come from the germline V gene (reference sequence). The CDR3 loop reads CATQGFGVYEQYF. CDR3 nucleotides: TGTGCTACGCAAGGGTTCGGGGTTTACGAGCAGTACTTC.

This chain connects TRBV9 to TRBJ2-1; TRBD2 agrees at 8 bases. From germline, CDR1 is SGDLS and CDR2 YYNGEE. The CDR3 contains 16 residues. J was trimmed by 6 bases and V by 4 bases; bases with no gene match: 12. The CDR3 nucleotides are TGTGCCAGCAGCCAATCCGGGACTAGATCTCCCAATGAGCAGTTCTTC. This encodes CASSQSGTRSPNEQFF. The full variable domain, with the rest looked up from reference TRBV9 and TRBJ2-1, is DSGVTQTPKHLITATGQRVTLRCSPRSGDLSVYWYQQSLDQGLQFLIQYYNGEERAKGNILERFSAQQFPDLHSELNLSSLELGDSALYFCASSQSGTRSPNEQFFGPGTRLTVL.

DNA of the CDR3: TGTGCCAGCAGTCAACTTAGCGGGAGCCGAGGAGAGACCCAGTACTTC. Translation: CASSQLSGSRGETQYF. The chain employs TRBV28 and TRBJ2-5; TRBD2 aligns across 9 bases. The V gene's germline CDR1 is MDHEN and CDR2 SYDVKM. This CDR3 comprises 16 residues. With 5 bases clipped from V and 4 bases from J, the junction kept 11 bases outside the gene matches.